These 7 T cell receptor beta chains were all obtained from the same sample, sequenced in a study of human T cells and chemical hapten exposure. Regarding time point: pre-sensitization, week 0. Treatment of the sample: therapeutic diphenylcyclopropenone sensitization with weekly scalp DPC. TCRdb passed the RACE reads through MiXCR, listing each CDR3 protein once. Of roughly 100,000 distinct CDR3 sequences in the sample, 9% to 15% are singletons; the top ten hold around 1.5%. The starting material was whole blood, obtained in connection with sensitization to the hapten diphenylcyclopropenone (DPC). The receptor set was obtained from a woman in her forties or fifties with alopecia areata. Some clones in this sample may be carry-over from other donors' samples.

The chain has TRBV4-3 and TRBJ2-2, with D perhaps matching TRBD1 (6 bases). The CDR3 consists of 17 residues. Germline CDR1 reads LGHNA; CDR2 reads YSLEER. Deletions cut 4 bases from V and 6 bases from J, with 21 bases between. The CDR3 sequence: CASSPAPQGTMAGELFF. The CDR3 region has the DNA TGCGCCAGCAGCCCCGCTCCACAGGGAACAATGGCCGGGGAGCTGTTTTTT.

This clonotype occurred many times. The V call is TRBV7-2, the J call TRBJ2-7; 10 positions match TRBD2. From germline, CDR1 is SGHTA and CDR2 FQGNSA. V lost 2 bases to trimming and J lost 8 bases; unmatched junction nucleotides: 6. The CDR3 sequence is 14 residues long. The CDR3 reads CASSLSTSGQKQYF. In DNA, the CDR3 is TGTGCCAGCAGCTTATCGACTAGCGGGCAAAAGCAGTACTTC.

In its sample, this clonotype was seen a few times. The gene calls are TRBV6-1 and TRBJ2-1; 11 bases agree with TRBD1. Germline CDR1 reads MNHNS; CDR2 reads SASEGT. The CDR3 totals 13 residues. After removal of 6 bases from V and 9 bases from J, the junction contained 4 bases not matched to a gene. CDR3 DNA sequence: TGTGCCAGCAGGGACAGGGGGCGGGTTGAGCAGTTCTTC. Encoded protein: CASRDRGRVEQFF.

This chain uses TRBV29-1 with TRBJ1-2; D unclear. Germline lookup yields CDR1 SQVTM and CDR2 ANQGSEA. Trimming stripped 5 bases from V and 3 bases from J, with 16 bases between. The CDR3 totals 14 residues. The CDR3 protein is CSVSRVEGYYGYTF. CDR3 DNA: TGCAGCGTTTCGCGGGTCGAGGGCTACTATGGCTACACCTTC.

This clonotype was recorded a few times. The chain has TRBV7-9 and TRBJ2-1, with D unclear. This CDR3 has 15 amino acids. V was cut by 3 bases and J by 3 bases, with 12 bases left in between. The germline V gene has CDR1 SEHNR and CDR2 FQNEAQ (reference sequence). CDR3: CASSFRAHGYNEQFF. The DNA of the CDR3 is TGTGCCAGCAGCTTTAGAGCTCATGGCTACAATGAGCAGTTCTTC.

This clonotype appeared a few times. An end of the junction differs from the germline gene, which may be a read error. Here the CDR3 DNA reads TGTGCCTTCGGACAGACTTCAACGAACACCGGGGAGCCGTTTTTT. Translation: CAFGQTSTNTGEPFF. The chain uses TRBV7-9 and TRBJ2-2; TRBD1 might be the D (6 bases). Looked up from germline, CDR1 is SEHNR and CDR2 is FQNEAQ (reference sequence). This CDR3 has 15 residues.

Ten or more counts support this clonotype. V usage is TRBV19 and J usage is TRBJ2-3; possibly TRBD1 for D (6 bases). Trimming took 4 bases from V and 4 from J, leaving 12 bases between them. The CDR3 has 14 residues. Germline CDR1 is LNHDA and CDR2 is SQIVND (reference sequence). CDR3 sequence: CASSTQGFSDTQYF. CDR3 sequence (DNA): TGTGCCAGTAGTACACAGGGTTTCTCAGATACGCAGTATTTT.